The 12 T cell receptor beta chains listed next were all sequenced from one sample in a study of control samples from healthy donors and cancer patients. Sequencing was performed with immunoSEQ multiplex PCR; in TCRdb, only in-frame clones are kept and a portion is missing. Among over 75,000 clones, about four fifths were seen once, and the ten largest hold 1.5% to 2.5%. The sample taken for sequencing was blood. The receptors originated from a man aged 60 to 69 in good health.

This clone was observed once. CDR3 region: CASRPTRGSSYEQYF. CDR3 DNA: TGTGCCAGCAGGCCGACAAGGGGGAGCTCCTACGAGCAGTACTTC. V gene TRBV6-5 combines with J gene TRBJ2-7; TRBD1 might be the D (6 bases). The CDR3 spans 15 residues. Germline V gives CDR1 MNHEY, CDR2 SVGAGI. With 6 bases removed from V and 0 bases from J, the gap between germline ends came to 15 bases.

This clone turned up a few times. This chain joins TRBV6-5 and TRBJ1-2; TRBD1 might be the D (5 bases). This CDR3 spans 13 amino acids. CDR1 and CDR2 (germline): MNHEY, SVGAGI. Trimming pared 6 bases from V and 11 bases from J, leaving 19 bases between. For the CDR3, the DNA is TGTGCCAGCAGCCGGGACCGCCAAGTTAGTTACACCTTC. As protein: CASSRDRQVSYTF.

This chain connects TRBV12-3 or TRBV12-4 to TRBJ2-5; weak D call: TRBD1 (6 bases). The CDR3 has 13 amino acids. V was clipped by 6 bases and J by 5 bases, with 13 bases between them. CDR3 in DNA: TGTGCCAGCAGGTGGCGGCAGGGGGAGACCCAGTACTTC. It yields the protein CASRWRQGETQYF.

J is TRBJ1-2 and V is TRBV10-1; D is unresolved. V dropped 0 bases and J dropped 7 bases, with 9 bases sitting between them. This CDR3 contains 13 residues. Germline V gene data show CDR1 as WNHNN and CDR2 as SYGVQD (reference sequence). Written as DNA, the CDR3 is TGCGCCAGCAGTGAGTCGAGGGTCGCTGGCTACACCTTC. Translated, it gives CASSESRVAGYTF.

This clone occurred a few times. This chain links TRBV12-3 or TRBV12-4 with TRBJ2-1; D is unclear. This CDR3 has 13 residues. V was pared by 6 bases and J by 7 bases, with 13 bases between. The CDR3 DNA reads TGTGCCAGCAGGGTTTCTCGATTTAATGAGCAGTTCTTC. Protein product: CASRVSRFNEQFF.

The rearrangement joins TRBV20-1 to TRBJ1-2, with 7 nucleotides matching TRBD1. The V segment lost 6 bases and the J segment 14 bases; nucleotides outside the gene matches: 12. The CDR3 length is 11 residues. CDR1 and CDR2 from the germline V gene are DFQATT and SNEGSKA (reference sequence). The CDR3 here is CSALDRTYGTF. CDR3 DNA: TGCAGTGCCCTGGACAGGACCTACGGTACCTTC.

This chain connects TRBV25-1 to TRBJ2-1; D is undetermined. The CDR3 spans 13 residues. The germline V and J ends were trimmed by 7 bases and 4 bases, with 11 bases remaining between them. Germline lookup yields CDR1 MGHDK and CDR2 SYGVNS. The CDR3 DNA follows: TGTGCCAGCAAAAACAAGAATTACAATGAGCAGTTCTTC. Amino acid sequence: CASKNKNYNEQFF.

This chain connects TRBV11-3 to TRBJ2-1; perhaps TRBD2 as D (6 bases). Germline V gene sequence: CDR1 SGHNT, CDR2 YENEEA. The CDR3 runs 16 residues. The V end was cut by 3 bases, the J end by 10 bases, with 22 bases between. CDR3 nucleotides: TGTGCCAGCAGCTTGGCGGGACGGACGACAATCCGCGAGCAGTTCTTC. Translating it yields CASSLAGRTTIREQFF.

The chain is built from TRBV18 and TRBJ1-2; D gene uncertain. The CDR3 consists of 16 residues. V was clipped by 1 base and J by 4 bases, with 16 bases between them. Germline-derived CDR1 and CDR2 are KGHSH and LQKENI. In DNA, the CDR3 is TGTGCCAGCTCACCACTTCGTAGCTGGCACGGCTATGGCTACACCTTC. This gives the protein CASSPLRSWHGYGYTF.

The rearrangement joins TRBV21-1 to TRBJ2-1; the DNA was not compared with TRBD1, the D call given in the table. TRBV21-1 has pseudogene status. CDR3 length: 13 residues. The CDR3 DNA reads as TGTGCCAGCAGCACCCCGAGACAAGATGAGCAGTTCTTC. This encodes CASSTPRQDEQFF.

The J gene is TRBJ2-7, the V gene TRBV4-1, with D possibly TRBD1 on 6 matching bases. The V end was cut by 0 bases, the J end by 2 bases, with 17 bases between. The CDR3 is made up of 17 amino acids. Germline V lookup: CDR1 MGHRA, CDR2 YSYEKL. The CDR3 bases are TGCGCCAGCAGCCAAGACCCCCCAGGGGCGATTACCTACGAGCAGTACTTC. Its protein product is CASSQDPPGAITYEQYF.

V and J are TRBV6-5 and TRBJ1-2; tentatively, D is TRBD1 (6 bases). Germline loops: CDR1 MNHEY, CDR2 SVGAGI. The CDR3 loop spans 15 amino acids. V lost 10 bases, J lost 4 bases, and 22 bases lay in between. CDR3 nucleotides: TGTGCCACTTCAAACCCGGGGGGCGTCGGCTATGGCTACACCTTC. Protein: CATSNPGGVGYGYTF.